Below, 11 T cell receptor beta chains from the same sample are listed, as sequenced in a study of neurological immune-mediated disorders. TCRdb processed the 5' RACE reads anew with MiXCR; each CDR3 protein has one entry. The sample records roughly 74,000 distinct CDR3 sequences, roughly 5% being singletons. The sequenced sample was PBMCs. Source of these receptors: a young man with multiple sclerosis.

This clonotype has a handful of counts. The chain uses TRBV5-1 and TRBJ2-7, with TRBD2 matching 7 bases. CDR3 length: 16 residues. The V gene's germline CDR1 is SGHRS and CDR2 YFSETQ. V shed 4 bases and J 0 bases; nucleotides not matched to a gene: 10. CDR3 amino acids: CASSAVLALSSYEQYF. The CDR3 bases are TGCGCCAGCAGCGCCGTACTAGCGTTAAGCTCCTACGAGCAGTACTTC.

The rearrangement uses TRBV2 and TRBJ1-3; D possibly corresponds to TRBD1 (5 bases). The V and J ends lost 2 bases and 4 bases respectively, with 21 bases between them. This CDR3 spans 18 amino acids. Germline values: CDR1 SNHLY, CDR2 FYNNEI. CDR3 DNA: TGTGCCAGCAGTGAAAATGATATATGGGAGGGACTCGGAAACACCATATATTTT. Its protein is CASSENDIWEGLGNTIYF.

This clonotype occurred many times. V gene TRBV12-3 or TRBV12-4 combines with J gene TRBJ2-7; 7 bases line up with TRBD1. The CDR3 is made up of 14 amino acids. The V and J ends lost 5 bases and 4 bases, in that order; junction bases with no gene match: 8. In DNA, the CDR3 is TGTGCCAGCAGTCCGACAGGGCAGGGATACGAGCAGTACTTC. The encoded protein is CASSPTGQGYEQYF.

This clonotype was recorded at least ten times. The gene calls are TRBV5-1 and TRBJ2-3, with D possibly TRBD2 on 6 matching bases. CDR3 length: 15 residues. V dropped 0 bases and J dropped 0 bases, with 8 bases sitting between them. Germline assignment: CDR1 SGHRS and CDR2 YFSETQ. Here the CDR3 reads CASSLGAGSTDTQYF. CDR3 nucleotides: TGCGCCAGCAGCTTGGGGGCGGGAAGCACAGATACGCAGTATTTT.

This clonotype showed up many times. This chain connects TRBV20-1 to TRBJ2-1, with TRBD1 matching over 7 bases. Germline CDR1 reads DFQATT; CDR2 reads SNEGSKA (reference sequence). The V segment lost 6 bases and the J segment 1 base; nucleotides outside the gene matches: 0. The CDR3 consists of 12 residues. CDR3 nucleotides: TGCAGTGCCAGGGGGTCCTACAATGAGCAGTTCTTC. Residues: CSARGSYNEQFF.

The table lists this clonotype with many counts. The chain carries TRBV20-1 and TRBJ1-4; D gene uncertain. The V gene lost 1 base and the J gene lost 5 bases, with 5 bases spanning the gap. CDR3 length: 12 amino acids. CDR1 is DFQATT and CDR2 is SNEGSKA in the germline V gene (reference sequence). This chain's CDR3 is CSARAENEKLFF. The CDR3 coding sequence is TGCAGTGCTAGAGCCGAGAATGAAAAACTGTTTTTT.

This clonotype came up many times. The chain couples TRBV15 to TRBJ2-5; 8 bases are a match to TRBD1. Germline CDR1 is LNHNV and CDR2 is YYDKDF (reference sequence). Unmatched junction bases numbered 7, after V lost 5 bases and J lost 2 bases. The CDR3 is made up of 15 amino acids. Here the CDR3 DNA reads TGTGCCACCAGCCGGGGGACAGGACATCAAGAGACCCAGTACTTC. It codes for CATSRGTGHQETQYF.

A word on this clonotype: A much larger clone differs from this one at a single base, so this may be a read error. The chain recombines TRBV7-3 with TRBJ1-1; possibly TRBD1 for D (5 bases). Germline V gives CDR1 SGHTA, CDR2 FQGTGA. Trimming left V 6 bases short and J 4 bases short, with 18 bases between. The CDR3 has 15 amino acids. The CDR3 sequence is CASSRLAATGTEAFF. DNA for the CDR3: TGTGCCAGCAGTCGTTTGGCGGCAACAGGCACTGAAGCTTTCTTT.

This clonotype was seen repeatedly, ten times or more. CDR3 sequence: CASSLVPGEIQPQHF. The DNA for the CDR3 is TGCGCCAGCAGCTTGGTGCCAGGGGAGATCCAGCCCCAGCATTTT. This rearrangement joins TRBV5-1 to TRBJ1-5, with TRBD1 as a possible D gene (6 bases). V was cut by 0 bases and J by 7 bases, with 14 bases left in between. The germline gives CDR1 SGHRS, CDR2 YFSETQ. The CDR3 loop spans 15 amino acids.

This clonotype has at least ten counts. The rearrangement uses TRBV5-1 and TRBJ2-1, with 7 positions matching TRBD2. J was trimmed by 4 bases and V by 3 bases; bases with no gene match: 1. This CDR3 comprises 13 residues. Germline V gene lookup returns CDR1 SGHRS and CDR2 YFSETQ. CDR3 residues: CASSWGGYNEQFF. The CDR3 DNA sequence: TGCGCCAGCAGCTGGGGAGGGTACAATGAGCAGTTCTTC. The full variable domain, completed using reference TRBV5-1 and TRBJ2-1, is KAGVTQTPRYLIKTRGQQVTLSCSPISGHRSVSWYQQTPGQGLQFLFEYFSETQRNKGNFPGRFSGRQFSNSRSEMNVSTLELGDSALYLCASSWGGYNEQFFGPGTRLTVL.

Concerning this clonotype itself: This may come from a read error, since a much larger clone is one base off. This chain joins TRBV12-3 or TRBV12-4 and TRBJ1-6, with D unresolved. This CDR3 comprises 14 residues. The CDR3 protein is CASSLPRRESLLHF. In DNA, the CDR3 is TGTGCCAGCAGTTTACCCCGCCGAGAGTCACTCCTCCACTTT.